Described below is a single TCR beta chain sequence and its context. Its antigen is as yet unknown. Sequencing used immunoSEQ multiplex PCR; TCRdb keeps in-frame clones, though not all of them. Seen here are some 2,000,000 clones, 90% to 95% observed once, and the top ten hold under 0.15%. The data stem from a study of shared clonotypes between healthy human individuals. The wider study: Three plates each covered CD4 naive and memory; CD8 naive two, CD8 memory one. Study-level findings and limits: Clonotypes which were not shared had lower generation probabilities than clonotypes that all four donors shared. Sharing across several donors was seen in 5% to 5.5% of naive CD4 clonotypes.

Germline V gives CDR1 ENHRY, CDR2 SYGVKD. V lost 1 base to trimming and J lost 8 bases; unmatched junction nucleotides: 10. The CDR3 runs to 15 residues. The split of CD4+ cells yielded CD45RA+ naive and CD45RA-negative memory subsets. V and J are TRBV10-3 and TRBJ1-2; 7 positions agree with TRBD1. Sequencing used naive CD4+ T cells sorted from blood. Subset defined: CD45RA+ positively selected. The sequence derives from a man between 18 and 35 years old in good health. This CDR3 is CAISEFGQDSGGYTF. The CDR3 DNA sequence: TGTGCCATCAGTGAGTTCGGACAGGACTCTGGAGGCTACACCTTC.